A single sample is the source of the 26 T cell receptor beta chains below, sequenced in a study of blood T cell repertoires in COVID-19. TCRdb's table, derived via immunoSEQ multiplex PCR, lists solely in-frame clones and lacks some. The data show 95,000 to 110,000 clones, approximately 84% seen once. The sample consisted of peripheral blood. The receptor source for this set is a man between 60 and 75 years old with acute or convalescent COVID-19.

The chain uses TRBV10-3 and TRBJ1-2; tentatively, D is TRBD1 (5 bases). The CDR3 consists of 16 residues. Germline-derived CDR1 and CDR2 are ENHRY and SYGVKD. Trimming removed 0 bases from V and 5 bases from J, with 16 bases in between. The CDR3 sequence is CAISESRGGEGYGYTF. The CDR3 DNA reads as TGTGCCATCAGTGAGTCGAGGGGAGGGGAAGGTTATGGCTACACCTTC.

The rearrangement joins TRBV28 to TRBJ1-1; D possibly corresponds to TRBD1 (6 bases). The V and J ends lost 6 bases and 3 bases respectively, with 11 bases between them. CDR1 and CDR2 from the germline V gene are MDHEN and SYDVKM. The length of the CDR3 is 13 residues. The CDR3 DNA sequence: TGTGCCAGCAGAGCGGCAGGGGACACTGAAGCTTTCTTT. This translates into CASRAAGDTEAFF.

This chain links TRBV2 with TRBJ2-7; possible D gene TRBD1, 6 bases. This CDR3 region has 13 residues. Germline values: CDR1 SNHLY, CDR2 FYNNEI. The V and J ends lost 2 bases and 9 bases respectively, with 14 bases between them. For the CDR3, the DNA is TGTGCCAGCAGTGAAAATGGGTTGGACAGGCAGTACTTC. This encodes CASSENGLDRQYF.

V and J are TRBV20-1 and TRBJ1-3; the D is unclear. This CDR3 spans 11 amino acids. Trimming took off 6 bases at V and 6 bases at J, with 9 bases between the two ends. The V gene's germline CDR1 is DFQATT and CDR2 SNEGSKA (reference sequence). The CDR3 spells CSAGGQNTIYF. The CDR3 DNA follows: TGCAGTGCCGGAGGGCAAAACACCATATATTTT.

V is TRBV25-1 and J is TRBJ2-5; D unresolved. This CDR3 comprises 16 residues. Germline-derived CDR1 and CDR2 are MGHDK and SYGVNS. V dropped 3 bases and J dropped 1 base, with 15 bases sitting between them. CDR3: CASSDTAPPAQETQYF. The CDR3 coding sequence is TGTGCCAGCAGTGATACAGCTCCCCCGGCCCAAGAGACCCAGTACTTC. Looking up the rest from reference TRBV25-1 and TRBJ2-5 gives the full variable domain: EADIYQTPRYLVIGTGKKITLECSQTMGHDKMYWYQQDPGMELHLIHYSYGVNSTEKGDLSSESTVSRIRTEHFPLTLESARPSHTSQYLCASSDTAPPAQETQYFGPGTRLLVL.

The rearrangement uses TRBV9 and TRBJ1-5, with 9 bases identical to TRBD1. CDR3 length equals 14 residues. CDR1 and CDR2 (germline): SGDLS, YYNGEE. With V trimmed by 3 bases and J by 4 bases, 2 bases remained unmatched. As DNA, the CDR3 is TGTGCCAGCAGCGCGACAGGGGGAAATCAGCCCCAGCATTTT. Translated: CASSATGGNQPQHF.

The V gene is TRBV3-1 (or the pseudogene TRBV3-2), the J gene TRBJ2-3; D is perhaps TRBD2 (5 bases). Trimming left V 4 bases short and J 1 base short, with 12 bases between. This CDR3 has 15 residues. The V gene's germline CDR1 is LGHDT and CDR2 YNNKEL (reference sequence). DNA for the CDR3: TGTGCCAGCAGCCGACGTCGGGATCGCACAGATACGCAGTATTTT. Its translation: CASSRRRDRTDTQYF.

CDR3 protein: CASSEQQGSVSPLHF. The DNA for the CDR3 is TGTGCCAGCAGTGAACAACAGGGATCGGTCTCACCCCTCCACTTT. The chain couples TRBV2 to TRBJ1-6; D is possibly TRBD1 (6 bases). The ends were cut back, 2 bases at V and 10 bases at J, with 15 bases in the middle. This CDR3 has 15 residues. From germline, CDR1 is SNHLY and CDR2 FYNNEI.

The J gene is TRBJ2-1, the V gene TRBV28; 9 nucleotides align to TRBD2. The germline V gene has CDR1 MDHEN and CDR2 SYDVKM. Germline trimming cut 10 bases from V and 3 bases from J; bases unmatched to any gene: 7. The CDR3 extends over 14 amino acids. CDR3 in amino acids: CAIRRTSVYNEQFF. CDR3 nucleotide sequence: TGTGCCATTCGAAGGACTAGCGTCTACAATGAGCAGTTCTTC. Complete variable domain (other parts from reference TRBV28 and TRBJ2-1): DVKVTQSSRYLVKRTGEKVFLECVQDMDHENMFWYRQDPGLGLRLIYFSYDVKMKEKGDIPEGYSVSREKKERFSLILESASTNQTSMYLCAIRRTSVYNEQFFGPGTRLTVL.

V and J are TRBV28 and TRBJ1-2; D possibly corresponds to TRBD1 (6 bases). The V gene's germline CDR1 is MDHEN and CDR2 SYDVKM. The V end was cut by 4 bases, the J end by 8 bases, with 11 bases between. CDR3 length: 12 amino acids. The CDR3 protein is CASSYNRVGYTF. CDR3 DNA: TGTGCCAGCAGTTACAACAGGGTCGGCTACACCTTC.

This chain joins TRBV19 and TRBJ1-2; the match to TRBD1 covers 7 bases. The germline gives CDR1 LNHDA, CDR2 SQIVND (reference sequence). Trimming cost V 6 bases and J 8 bases; bases outside gene matches: 12. The CDR3 covers 14 residues. This CDR3 reads CASSPPRDRPGYTF. CDR3 nucleotide sequence: TGTGCCAGTAGCCCTCCCCGGGACAGACCGGGCTACACCTTC.

The V call is TRBV5-6, the J call TRBJ1-1; D perhaps matches TRBD1 (5 bases). The CDR3 extends over 14 amino acids. V shed 1 base and J shed 1 base, with 8 bases lying between them. Germline V gene data show CDR1 as SGHDT and CDR2 as YYEEEE. The CDR3 coding sequence is TGTGCCAGCAGCTTGCAGGGTCAGAACACTGAAGCTTTCTTT. Its protein product is CASSLQGQNTEAFF.

This chain joins TRBV7-2 and TRBJ2-5, with 9 bases fitting TRBD2. This CDR3 spans 15 amino acids. Germline lookup yields CDR1 SGHTA and CDR2 FQGNSA. After removal of 8 bases from V and 4 bases from J, the junction contained 11 bases not matched to a gene. The CDR3 nucleotides read TGTGCCAGCTACGGGCTAGCGGGATCACTAGAGACCCAGTACTTC. Its translation: CASYGLAGSLETQYF.

The count of this clone is one. DNA for the CDR3: TGTGCCAGCAACCGAACCTCGTTGGGGGCAGAGACAGATACGCAGTATTTT. Translation: CASNRTSLGAETDTQYF. The genes are TRBV7-9 and TRBJ2-3; a possible D gene is TRBD1 (6 bases). The CDR3 spans 17 residues. Trimming left V 7 bases short and J 3 bases short, with 23 bases between. Looked up from germline, CDR1 is SEHNR and CDR2 is FQNEAQ (reference sequence).

This chain uses TRBV7-9 with TRBJ1-1; 7 bases are a match to TRBD1. Germline lookup yields CDR1 SEHNR and CDR2 FQNEAQ (reference sequence). The CDR3 runs 15 residues. The junction had 6 bases not matched to a gene; V was cut back by 5 bases and J by 0 bases. The DNA for the CDR3 is TGTGCCAGCAGCCCACAGGGGACAGTGAACACTGAAGCTTTCTTT. This encodes CASSPQGTVNTEAFF.

On this clone itself: The sample holds other DNA sequences that translate to the same CDR3. The chain links TRBV5-1 to TRBJ2-3; D remains unclear. V was clipped by 4 bases and J by 0 bases, with 6 bases between them. The germline gives CDR1 SGHRS, CDR2 YFSETQ. The CDR3 is 13 residues long. In DNA form, the CDR3 reads TGCGCCAGCAGCCCCCCGAGCACAGATACGCAGTATTTT. Amino acid sequence: CASSPPSTDTQYF. Variable domain in full (rest from reference TRBV5-1 and TRBJ2-3): KAGVTQTPRYLIKTRGQQVTLSCSPISGHRSVSWYQQTPGQGLQFLFEYFSETQRNKGNFPGRFSGRQFSNSRSEMNVSTLELGDSALYLCASSPPSTDTQYFGPGTRLTVL.

This chain uses TRBV15 with TRBJ2-4; perhaps TRBD1 as D (6 bases). Trimming stripped 1 base from V and 7 bases from J, with 11 bases between. Germline CDR1 is LNHNV and CDR2 is YYDKDF (reference sequence). CDR3 length: 14 amino acids. Here the CDR3 reads CATSRASGGNIQYF. The CDR3 DNA sequence: TGTGCCACCAGCAGAGCCTCTGGGGGCAACATTCAGTACTTC.

This rearrangement joins TRBV19 to TRBJ2-7, with 7 bases lining up with TRBD2. The CDR3 sequence is 15 residues long. The trim removed 2 bases at V and 5 bases at J, leaving 9 bases unmatched. Germline V gene sequence: CDR1 LNHDA, CDR2 SQIVND (reference sequence). CDR3 loop: CASSIFEGGPHEQYF. In DNA, the CDR3 is TGTGCCAGTAGTATATTCGAGGGAGGGCCCCACGAGCAGTACTTC.

The table lists this clone with a count of one. The chain employs TRBV4-1 and TRBJ1-6, with D unclear. Per the germline V gene, CDR1 is MGHRA and CDR2 is YSYEKL. Trimming took 4 bases from V and 10 from J, leaving 20 bases between them. This CDR3 is 16 amino acids long. The CDR3 DNA sequence: TGCGCCAGCAGCCTCCAACACAAGGCATCGGGGTCACCCCTCCACTTT. As protein: CASSLQHKASGSPLHF.

The CDR3 reads CASSSTPTASSGNTIYF. The CDR3 DNA sequence: TGTGCCAGCAGCTCCACCCCGACGGCTAGCTCTGGAAACACCATATATTTT. This chain uses TRBV7-6 with TRBJ1-3; D unresolved. The ends were cut back, 4 bases at V and 0 bases at J, with 16 bases in the middle. CDR1 and CDR2 (germline): SGHVS, FNYEAQ. This CDR3 contains 17 residues.

The genes are TRBV7-8 and TRBJ1-5; no firm D call. This CDR3 contains 16 residues. Germline V lookup: CDR1 SGHVS, CDR2 FQNEAQ. V was clipped by 1 base and J by 5 bases, with 15 bases between them. For the CDR3, the DNA is TGTGCCAGCAGCTTAGGGTCTAGTCAACGCCATCAGCCCCAGCATTTT. This codes for CASSLGSSQRHQPQHF.

The gene calls are TRBV9 and TRBJ2-2, with TRBD1 matching 10 bases. V lost 4 bases, J lost 1 base, and 13 bases stayed unmatched. The CDR3 loop spans 19 amino acids. Germline-derived CDR1 and CDR2 are SGDLS and YYNGEE. The CDR3 spells CASSPRPGTGEGNTGELFF. CDR3 nucleotides: TGTGCCAGCAGCCCTCGTCCCGGGACAGGGGAGGGGAACACCGGGGAGCTGTTTTTT.

The chain uses TRBV10-1 and TRBJ1-1, with a tentative D call TRBD1 (5 bases). Germline V gene lookup returns CDR1 WNHNN and CDR2 SYGVQD (reference sequence). V lost 2 bases and J lost 4, with 14 bases in between. CDR3 length equals 15 residues. The chain's CDR3 is CASSEVWGRPTEAFF. The DNA for the CDR3 is TGCGCCAGCAGTGAGGTCTGGGGGAGGCCCACTGAAGCTTTCTTT.

J is TRBJ2-3 and V is TRBV29-1; 8 positions agree with TRBD1. Germline V CDR1 and CDR2: SQVTM, ANQGSEA. This CDR3 region has 14 residues. V trimming: 5 bases; J trimming: 2 bases; junction bases outside the gene matches: 6. The CDR3, as DNA: TGCAGCGTTCAGGGGGCGAGTGCCACAGATACGCAGTATTTT. As protein: CSVQGASATDTQYF.

This chain connects TRBV5-1 to TRBJ2-5; D gene ambiguous. The germline V and J ends were trimmed by 0 bases and 5 bases, with 8 bases remaining between them. There are 13 residues in the CDR3. Looked up from germline, CDR1 is SGHRS and CDR2 is YFSETQ. The CDR3 reads CASSLGLRETQYF. The CDR3 DNA sequence: TGCGCCAGCAGCTTGGGCCTCCGGGAGACCCAGTACTTC.

The chain couples TRBV7-8 to TRBJ2-3; TRBD2 agrees at 14 bases. Germline V gives CDR1 SGHVS, CDR2 FQNEAQ. Losses at the gene ends were 5 bases for V and 6 bases for J; bases not matched to a gene: 7. The CDR3 spans 16 residues. CDR3 DNA sequence: TGTGCCAGCAGCCCACGGAGGACTAGCGGGAGGGATACGCAGTATTTT. Translating gives CASSPRRTSGRDTQYF. The full variable domain, its missing parts supplied by reference TRBV7-8 and TRBJ2-3, is GAGVSQSPRYKVAKRGQDVALRCDPISGHVSLFWYQQALGQGPEFLTYFQNEAQLDKSGLPSDRFFAERPEGSVSTLKIQRTQQEDSAVYLCASSPRRTSGRDTQYFGPGTRLTVL.